This T cell receptor beta chain was captured in a study of T-cell memory formation after mild COVID-19 (dated by TCRdb to about 2021). In the study overall: TCR sequence clusters from the two donors were found to be largely donor specific. T-cell clones expanding and contracting after mild COVID-19 in a couple of donors were tracked by longitudinal TCRalpha and TCRbeta repertoire sequencing. The cohort was made up of two young adult volunteers, one female and one male, who were previously healthy. Overall results and qualifications from the work: Clones contracting from day 15 to 85 had balanced CD4/CD8 phenotypes, while a second wave expanding from day 15 to 37 was biased towards CD4+. The second-wave clones that peaked on day 37 were not confirmed to be SARS-CoV-2 specific. Some responding clones were detected in pre-infection memory, which suggested that pre-existing cross-reactive memory T cells had joined the SARS-CoV-2 response. Contracting CD4+ clones were located mainly in the CM and EM memory subsets, whereas CD8+ clones were found to be enriched in EMRA. Only a couple of mild cases were covered by the study, and larger cohorts that include severe cases with pre-infection samples were considered necessary.

V is pared back by 2 bases and J by 4 bases, with 17 bases lying between the germline termini. Looking up the germline V gene (reference sequence) yields CDR1 MNHEY and CDR2 SMNVEV. Inclusive of the bounding cysteine and phenylalanine, the CDR3 is 16 residues long. Only the CDR3 DNA is retained, 48 bases long and in frame from the first base. The sequencer listed for this sample is Illumina NovaSeq 6000. Using 5'RACE with constant-segment primers, TCRalpha and TCRbeta cDNA libraries were constructed, with sample barcodes and unique molecular identifiers added in the process. Trizol reagent was used to extract RNA from every sample. Library amplification was performed in two PCR steps, and a second sample barcode and Illumina TruSeq adapters were introduced in the second step. Libraries were sequenced on an Illumina NovaSeq with 2 x 150 bp paired-end reads. The published analysis was carried out like this. With migec v1.2.7, reads were demultiplexed and then collapsed into UMI-guided consensus sequences. With mixcr v2.1.11, UMI consensuses were aligned to TRA and TRB V and J templates and assembled into clonotypes. Clonotypes were classified as expanded or contracted when called significant by both edgeR and NoisET, with noise models trained on biological replicates. edgeR calls used a false discovery rate-adjusted p below 0.01 and a log2 fold-change threshold of 1. As an exploratory analysis of dynamics, max-normalized trajectories of the 1000 most abundant clonotypes were examined with PCA combined with hierarchical clustering. Separately sequenced CD4+ and CD8+ repertoires were used to assign the CD4 or CD8 phenotype of responding clones. TCRdb reran the public reads through fastp at Q25 and MiXCR, keeping productive beta chains. Each entry is one CDR3 protein sequence, shown with its most common DNA and genes. The V and J calls and clone size are TCRdb's, not the authors'. Recorded for this sample are some 290,000 distinct CDR3 sequences; around 16% of them occurred a single time. Less than 30% of the sample is taken by the ten largest.

Comment on this clonotype: Its target antigen remains unknown. The sample holds no much larger clone one base away, and base qualities are not on file.

Ficoll-Paque density gradient centrifugation was used to isolate PBMCs. The V gene is TRBV27 and the J gene is TRBJ2-5, with the identity of the D gene unclear. The specimen was PBMCs or a T cell subset sorted from them (not recorded which). The TCR sequence derives from a man younger than 30 who had mild COVID-19 (a few samples of this study predate the infection). The sample titles of this study are shuffled in the database, so cell type and time point are left out; the donor was told from shared clones. The nucleotide sequence reads TGTGCCAGCAGTTTAACCAGTGGCTTCCCGACAGAGACCCAGTACTTC. Its amino acids are CASSLTSGFPTETQYF.